One TCR beta chain is described in this entry. Its antigen is as yet unknown. The data derive from a study of T cells in tuberculosis. CDR1 MDHEN and CDR2 SYDVKM come from the germline V gene. V lost 2 bases, J lost 5 bases, and 4 bases stayed unmatched. This CDR3 spans 15 amino acids. Tuberculosis was confirmed by positive sputum smear and/or M. tuberculosis culture. Each clinical donor contributed on average around 110,000 T cells from unsorted cryopreserved PBMC. Some clones are missing from TCRdb's copy, which holds only in-frame ones; the method was immunoSEQ multiplex PCR. The sample yields around 10,000 clones, just under 95% seen once. Points from the study as a whole: GMM-specific TCRs were nearer to active tuberculosis alpha repertoires, suggesting expansion.

The clonotype originates from an adult with tuberculosis. The sample taken for sequencing was PBMCs. V is TRBV28 and J is TRBJ2-1; TRBD2 aligns across 9 bases. The CDR3 DNA reads TGTGCCAGCAGTTTAGCGGCTAGCGGGAACAATGAGCAGTTCTTC. It is translated as CASSLAASGNNEQFF.